This T cell receptor beta chain was observed in a study of PD-L1 blockade in urothelial cancer. Germline V CDR1 and CDR2: ENHRY, SYGVKD. The CDR3 is 16 amino acids. The V gene end was trimmed by 6 bases and the J gene end by 1 base; junction bases not matched to a gene: 6. This clone was recorded only once. Documented time point: peripheral blood 6 weeks after treatment start. Produced via immunoSEQ multiplex PCR; TCRdb's table is partial and in-frame only. The sample has about 50,000 clones; around 85% are singletons. Sample: PBMCs, taken around atezolizumab (anti-PD-L1) treatment. This clonotype was sampled from a man aged 50-59 years with urothelial cancer. The V gene is TRBV10-3, the J gene TRBJ2-5; TRBD2 aligns across 12 bases. CDR3 protein: CAISSTSGSPQETQYF. The CDR3 nucleotides are TGTGCCATCAGCTCGACTAGCGGGAGCCCCCAAGAGACCCAGTACTTC.